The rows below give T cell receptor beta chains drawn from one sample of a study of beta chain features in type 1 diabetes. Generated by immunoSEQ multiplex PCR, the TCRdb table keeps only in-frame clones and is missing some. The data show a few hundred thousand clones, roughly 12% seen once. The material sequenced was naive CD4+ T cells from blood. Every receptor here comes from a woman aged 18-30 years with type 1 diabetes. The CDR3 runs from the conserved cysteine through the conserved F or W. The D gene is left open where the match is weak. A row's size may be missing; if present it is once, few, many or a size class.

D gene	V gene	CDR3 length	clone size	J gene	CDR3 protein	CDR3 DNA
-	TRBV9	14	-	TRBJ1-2	CASCPGGGDYGYTF	TGTGCCAGCTGCCCTGGGGGGGGCGACTATGGCTACACCTTC
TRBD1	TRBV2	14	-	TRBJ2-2	CASSRDRNTGELFF	TGTGCCAGCAGCCGGGACAGAAACACCGGGGAGCTGTTTTTT
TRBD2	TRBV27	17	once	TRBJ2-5	CASSLFPTSGVQETQYF	TGTGCCAGCAGTTTATTCCCAACTAGCGGTGTCCAAGAGACCCAGTACTTC
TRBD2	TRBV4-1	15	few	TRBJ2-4	CASSRTSVTKNIQYF	TGCGCCAGCAGCCGGACTAGCGTTACCAAAAACATTCAGTACTTC
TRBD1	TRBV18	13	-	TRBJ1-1	CASSPGTGREAFF	TGTGCCAGCTCACCAGGGACAGGGAGAGAAGCTTTCTTT
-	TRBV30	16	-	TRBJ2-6	CAWSVLRSSGANVLTF	TGTGCCTGGAGTGTACTACGTAGCTCTGGGGCCAACGTCCTGACTTTC
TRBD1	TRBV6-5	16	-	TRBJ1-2	CASSSSGTGGDYGYTF	TGTGCCAGCAGTTCCTCCGGGACAGGGGGTGACTATGGCTACACCTTC
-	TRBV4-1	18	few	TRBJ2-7	CASSQDPQARYPNSGQYF	TGCGCCAGCAGCCAAGATCCACAGGCGCGGTATCCGAACTCAGGGCAGTACTTC
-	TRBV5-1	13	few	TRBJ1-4	CASSLEGDEKLFF	TGCGCCAGCAGCTTGGAAGGGGATGAAAAACTGTTTTTT
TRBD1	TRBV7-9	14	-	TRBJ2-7	CASSPGGKAVEQYF	TGTGCCAGCAGCCCAGGGGGCAAGGCGGTCGAGCAGTACTTC
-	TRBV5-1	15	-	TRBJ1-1	CASSLVWGQDTEAFF	TGCGCCAGCAGCTTGGTTTGGGGGCAGGACACTGAAGCTTTCTTT
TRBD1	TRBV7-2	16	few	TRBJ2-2	CASSLTGQVNTGELFF	TGTGCCAGCAGTCTTACGGGACAGGTGAACACCGGGGAGCTGTTTTTT
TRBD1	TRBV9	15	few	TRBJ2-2	CASSPGQGLHGELFF	TGTGCCAGCAGCCCAGGACAGGGTCTACACGGGGAGCTGTTTTTT
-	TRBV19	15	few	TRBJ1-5	CASRLGQNSNQPQHF	TGTGCCAGTAGGTTGGGGCAGAATAGCAATCAGCCCCAGCATTTT
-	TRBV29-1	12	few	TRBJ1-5	CSVGGDNQPQHF	TGCAGCGTAGGGGGGGACAATCAGCCCCAGCATTTT
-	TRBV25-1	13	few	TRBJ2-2	CAVRGLGPGELFF	TGTGCAGTAAGGGGATTAGGGCCCGGGGAGCTGTTTTTT
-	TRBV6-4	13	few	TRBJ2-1	CASSQQLNNEQFF	TGTGCCAGCAGCCAACAGCTAAACAATGAGCAGTTCTTC
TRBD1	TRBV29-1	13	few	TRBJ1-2	CSARTGPNYGYTF	TGCAGCGCTCGGACAGGGCCAAACTATGGCTACACCTTC
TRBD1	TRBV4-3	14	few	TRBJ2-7	CASSQDRGQGSMYF	TGCGCCAGCAGCCAAGATCGTGGACAGGGAAGTATGTACTTC
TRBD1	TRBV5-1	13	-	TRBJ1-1	CASSSQGEGVAFF	TGCGCCAGCAGCTCGCAGGGGGAAGGTGTGGCTTTCTTT